This paragraph reports one TCR beta chain. This entry belongs to a study of PD-1 blockade in classical Hodgkin lymphoma. Every patient had relapsed following autologous stem cell transplantation, and cohorts differed in brentuximab vedotin exposure. Generated by immunoSEQ multiplex PCR, the TCRdb table keeps only in-frame clones and is missing some. This sample yields 100,000 to 130,000 clones, of which 70% to 90% are seen a single time; 15% to 20% belongs to the top ten. CDR1 and CDR2 from the germline V gene are SNHLY and FYNNEI. Between the trimmed V and J ends, which lost 8 bases and 2 bases, there was a span of 14 bases. This CDR3 comprises 14 residues.

The starting material was peripheral blood mononuclear cells (PBMCs), obtained before the second cycle of nivolumab. The rearrangement uses TRBV2 and TRBJ2-3; perhaps TRBD2 as D (6 bases). The receptor was isolated from a human donor with classical Hodgkin lymphoma. CDR3: CASEIAASTDTQYF. The CDR3 nucleotides are TGTGCCAGCGAAATAGCGGCCTCCACAGATACGCAGTATTTT.